The next 23 T cell receptor beta chains were all read from a single sample in a study of vaccination and CD4 T cells after COVID-19. Cultured CD4+ T cell DNA underwent sequencing with the Oncomine TCR Beta short-read assay. MiXCR, applied by TCRdb to the PCR reads, yields one record per CDR3 protein. The table records about 7,000 distinct CDR3 sequences, 30% to 45% of them present only once. Treatment specified: approximately nine-day PBMC culture with coronavirus spike peptide pools or control peptides (ViraFEST assay). It was before the COVID-19 pandemic (2011-2018) that the unexposed donor's CD4+ T cells were collected. These receptors have no identified antigens. The sequenced sample was CD4+ T cells from blood, cultured in vitro. Source of these receptors: a human donor in good health.

This clonotype was counted a few times. The chain carries TRBV25-1 and TRBJ1-5; TRBD1 agrees at 7 bases. Germline V lookup: CDR1 MGHDK, CDR2 SYGVNS. Trimming removed 4 bases from V and 6 bases from J; junction bases left unmatched: 6. The CDR3 consists of 14 residues. The CDR3 DNA is TGTGCCAGCAGTGCGACAGGGAGTAGTCAGCCCCAGCATTTT. Encoded protein: CASSATGSSQPQHF.

This clonotype was recorded a few times. This sequence joins TRBV7-2 and TRBJ1-2; maybe TRBD1 (5 bases). Trimming took off 5 bases at V and 4 bases at J, with 8 bases between the two ends. This CDR3 comprises 12 residues. CDR1 is SGHTA, CDR2 FQGNSA, per germline. This CDR3 is CASSLDTYGYTF. The CDR3 coding sequence is TGTGCCAGCAGCCTGGACACCTATGGCTACACCTTC.

A single count supports this clonotype. The chain links TRBV6-1 to TRBJ2-2; 7 positions agree with TRBD2. The CDR3 extends over 17 amino acids. Germline lookup yields CDR1 MNHNS and CDR2 SASEGT. V lost 6 bases to trimming and J lost 4 bases; unmatched junction nucleotides: 14. CDR3 in DNA: TGTGCCAGCAGCCTTAATGGGGGAGGGATAGGCACCGGGGAGCTGTTTTTT. This codes for CASSLNGGGIGTGELFF.

Only a few counts were recorded for this clonotype. The V call is TRBV7-2, the J call TRBJ2-1; unclear D gene. The V gene lost 4 bases and the J gene lost 5 bases, with 15 bases spanning the gap. Per the germline V gene, CDR1 is SGHTA and CDR2 is FQGNSA. This CDR3 spans 15 amino acids. CDR3 protein: CASSSYLAGDNEQFF. The DNA for the CDR3 is TGTGCCAGCAGCTCGTACCTCGCTGGGGACAATGAGCAGTTCTTC.

This chain uses TRBV12-3 or TRBV12-4 with TRBJ1-1, with D uncertain. The CDR3 is 13 amino acids. Trimming took 6 bases from V and 1 from J, leaving 9 bases between them. The CDR3 protein is CASSPLPNTEAFF. CDR3 DNA: TGTGCCAGCAGCCCGTTGCCGAACACTGAAGCTTTCTTT.

V and J are TRBV7-8 and TRBJ2-1; TRBD2 matches at 7 bases. CDR1 SGHVS and CDR2 FQNEAQ come from the germline V gene. Trimming took 4 bases from V and 2 from J; bases not matched to a gene: 5. The CDR3 consists of 15 residues. The CDR3 DNA is TGTGCCAGCAGCTCCGGACTAGTAGCCTACAATGAGCAGTTCTTC. Amino acids: CASSSGLVAYNEQFF.

DNA for the CDR3: TGTGCCAGCAGCTCCGGGACCCATAATGAAAAACTGTTTTTT. Its translation: CASSSGTHNEKLFF. The chain joins TRBV7-9 to TRBJ1-4; possibly TRBD1 for D (5 bases). Germline CDR1 SEHNR, CDR2 FQNEAQ (reference sequence). Trimming left V 4 bases short and J 4 bases short, with 10 bases between. The CDR3 length is 14 residues. Supplemented by reference TRBV7-9 and TRBJ1-4, the full variable domain reads DTGVSQNPRHKITKRGQNVTFRCDPISEHNRLYWYRQTLGQGPEFLTYFQNEAQLEKSRLLSDRFSAERPKGSFSTLEIQRTEQGDSAMYLCASSSGTHNEKLFFGSGTQLSVL.

This clonotype showed up just a few times. This sequence joins TRBV27 and TRBJ2-2; 12 bases are shared with TRBD2. V dropped 4 bases and J dropped 4; count of bases not matched to a gene: 1. There are 15 residues in the CDR3. CDR1 and CDR2 from the germline V gene are MNHEY and SMNVEV (reference sequence). The DNA of the CDR3 is TGTGCCAGCAGTTGGACTAGCGGGGCCACCGGGGAGCTGTTTTTT. It codes for CASSWTSGATGELFF.

The chain uses TRBV5-4 and TRBJ1-2; tentatively, D is TRBD1 (6 bases). V lost 2 bases and J lost 4, with 9 bases in between. The CDR3 extends over 13 amino acids. CDR1 SGHNT and CDR2 YYREEE come from the germline V gene (reference sequence). CDR3 residues: CASSLQGGYGYTF. The CDR3 region has the DNA TGTGCCAGCAGCTTACAGGGTGGCTATGGCTACACCTTC.

The CDR3 nucleotides read TGTGCCACAACGGGACAGGGTTTGTCACCCCTCCACTTT. It is translated as CATTGQGLSPLHF. The chain combines TRBV19 with TRBJ1-6, with 9 bases that match TRBD1. Germline trimming cut 10 bases from V and 10 bases from J; bases unmatched to any gene: 8. CDR3 size: 13 residues. Germline loops: CDR1 LNHDA, CDR2 SQIVND (reference sequence).

The chain employs TRBV5-1 and TRBJ1-3; no clear D. CDR3 length equals 14 residues. Germline V CDR1 and CDR2: SGHRS, YFSETQ. Trimming removed 5 bases from V and 0 bases from J, with 9 bases in between. The chain's CDR3 is CASRPARSGNTIYF. CDR3 in DNA: TGCGCCAGCAGACCAGCTCGCTCTGGAAACACCATATATTTT.

The chain is built from TRBV6-1 and TRBJ1-1, with D hard to call. Trimming stripped 2 bases from V and 5 bases from J, with 15 bases between. CDR1 MNHNS and CDR2 SASEGT come from the germline V gene. This CDR3 region has 15 residues. This CDR3 reads CASSEFSGRGTEAFF. The CDR3 nucleotides read TGTGCCAGCAGTGAATTTAGTGGTAGAGGTACTGAAGCTTTCTTT.

This sequence joins TRBV19 and TRBJ1-2; D unresolved. There are 11 residues in the CDR3. V dropped 6 bases and J dropped 6 bases, with 8 bases sitting between them. CDR1 and CDR2 from the germline V gene are LNHDA and SQIVND (reference sequence). The CDR3 nucleotides read TGTGCCAGTAGAGTAGGGAATGGCTACACCTTC. Protein: CASRVGNGYTF.

This clonotype turned up a few times. The rearrangement links TRBV19 to TRBJ1-2, with D perhaps matching TRBD1 (5 bases). The CDR3 is 14 residues long. V lost 7 bases and J lost 5, with 17 bases in between. Germline-derived CDR1 and CDR2 are LNHDA and SQIVND (reference sequence). Here the CDR3 DNA reads TGTGCCAGTAATTCCTTGATCGGGGGGTATGGCTACACCTTC. Encoded protein: CASNSLIGGYGYTF.

This clonotype turned up a few times. The chain uses TRBV5-1 and TRBJ1-1; the D is unclear. From germline, CDR1 is SGHRS and CDR2 YFSETQ. This CDR3 has 16 amino acids. Trimming removed 4 bases from V and 1 base from J, with 17 bases in between. Here the CDR3 reads CASSESLLGRNTEAFF. The CDR3 DNA is TGCGCCAGCAGCGAATCGCTCCTGGGCCGGAACACTGAAGCTTTCTTT.

The chain carries TRBV18 and TRBJ2-5, with D unclear. Trimming removed 1 base from V and 3 bases from J, with 0 bases in between. Germline V gene data show CDR1 as KGHSH and CDR2 as LQKENI. CDR3 length equals 11 residues. The CDR3 coding sequence is TGTGCCAGCTCACCACAAGAGACCCAGTACTTC. Translated: CASSPQETQYF.

The chain joins TRBV7-2 to TRBJ2-5; TRBD2 matches 8 bases. CDR1 and CDR2 (germline): SGHTA, FQGNSA. The length of the CDR3 is 14 residues. After removal of 3 bases from V and 2 bases from J, the junction contained 2 bases not matched to a gene. For the CDR3, the DNA is TGTGCCAGCAGCTTTACGGGGGGGCAAGAGACCCAGTACTTC. This codes for CASSFTGGQETQYF.

V and J are TRBV20-1 and TRBJ2-3, with TRBD2 identical over 8 bases. Germline V gives CDR1 DFQATT, CDR2 SNEGSKA (reference sequence). Germline trimming cut 6 bases from V and 0 bases from J; bases unmatched to any gene: 14. The CDR3 spans 17 residues. The CDR3 here is CSASSRSGGSSTDTQYF. In nucleotides, the CDR3 is TGCAGTGCCAGCTCGCGGAGCGGGGGATCTAGCACAGATACGCAGTATTTT.

In its sample, this clonotype is medium-sized. CDR3 region: CASSLGYRDRGVNTEAFF. The CDR3 DNA follows: TGTGCCAGCAGTTTGGGCTACAGGGATCGGGGAGTTAACACTGAAGCTTTCTTT. The chain couples TRBV27 to TRBJ1-1; D might be TRBD1 (6 bases). Between the trimmed V and J ends, which lost 3 bases and 2 bases, there was a span of 22 bases. Germline V lookup: CDR1 MNHEY, CDR2 SMNVEV (reference sequence). CDR3 length: 18 amino acids.

This clonotype occurred a few times. This sequence joins TRBV7-8 and TRBJ2-4; 8 nucleotides align to TRBD1. The germline V gene has CDR1 SGHVS and CDR2 FQNEAQ. The CDR3 length is 15 residues. V shed 5 bases and J 6 bases; nucleotides not matched to a gene: 9. CDR3 nucleotides: TGTGCCAGCAGCGCGTGGACAGGGACGGCAAACATTCAGTACTTC. As protein: CASSAWTGTANIQYF.

This clonotype was seen a few times. This sequence joins TRBV12-3 or TRBV12-4 and TRBJ1-2, with a tentative D call TRBD1 (5 bases). The CDR3 extends over 14 amino acids. Trimming stripped 5 bases from V and 4 bases from J, with 14 bases between. The CDR3 DNA sequence: TGTGCCAGCAGTAATCCCGGGACGCTCTATGGCTACACCTTC. Translating it yields CASSNPGTLYGYTF.

The rearrangement joins TRBV12-3 or TRBV12-4 to TRBJ2-2; D is unresolved. The CDR3 runs 18 residues. Trimming stripped 1 base from V and 2 bases from J, with 17 bases between. The CDR3 sequence: CASSLGYTTLPNTGELFF. DNA for the CDR3: TGTGCCAGCAGTTTAGGTTATACAACCCTACCCAACACCGGGGAGCTGTTTTTT.

This chain links TRBV6-2 or TRBV6-3 with TRBJ1-5, with 9 bases aligning to TRBD1. The germline CDR1 and CDR2 sequences are MNHEY and SVGEGT. The CDR3 runs to 18 residues. The V segment lost 6 bases and the J segment 3 bases; nucleotides outside the gene matches: 15. CDR3 DNA: TGTGCCAGCAGCCCTTGGAGCGTGACAGGGGGTCCCAATCAGCCCCAGCATTTT. Translation: CASSPWSVTGGPNQPQHF.